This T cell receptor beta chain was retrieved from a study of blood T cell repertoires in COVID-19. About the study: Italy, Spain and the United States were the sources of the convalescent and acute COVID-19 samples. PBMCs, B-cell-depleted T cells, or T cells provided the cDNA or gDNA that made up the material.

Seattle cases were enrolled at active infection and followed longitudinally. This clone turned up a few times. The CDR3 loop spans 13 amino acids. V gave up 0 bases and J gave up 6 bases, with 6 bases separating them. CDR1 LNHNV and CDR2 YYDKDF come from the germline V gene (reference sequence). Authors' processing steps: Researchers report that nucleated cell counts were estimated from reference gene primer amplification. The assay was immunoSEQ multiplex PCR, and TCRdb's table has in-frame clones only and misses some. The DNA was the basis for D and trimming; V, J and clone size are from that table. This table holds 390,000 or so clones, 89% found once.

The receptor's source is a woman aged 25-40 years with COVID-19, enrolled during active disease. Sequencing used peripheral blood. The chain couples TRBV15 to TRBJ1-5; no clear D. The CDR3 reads CATSRDPGQPQHF. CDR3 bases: TGTGCCACCAGCAGAGACCCGGGTCAGCCCCAGCATTTT.